This T cell receptor (beta chain) was recorded in a study of blood T cell repertoires in COVID-19. Study in general: The study drew acute and convalescent COVID-19 samples from the United States, Italy and Spain. In each case, the material was cDNA or gDNA derived from T cells, B-cell-depleted T cells, or PBMCs.

This CDR3 comprises 17 residues. J gave up 0 bases and V 0 bases, and 4 bases lay outside the gene matches. Germline CDR1 SGHRS, CDR2 YFSETQ. Original processing methods: Counts of nucleated cells, estimated from reference gene primer amplification, were obtained. Here immunoSEQ multiplex PCR was the method, and the copy in TCRdb shows in-frame clones only, minus some. That table gives V, J and clone size, and the DNA gave D and trimming. The repertoire holds 250,000 to 350,000 clones, about nine tenths seen once, with around 2.5% in the top ten. Sequencing was performed on PBMCs or T cells enriched from blood (not recorded which). The origin of this receptor is a man aged 60-69 years who had recovered from COVID-19. V gene TRBV5-1 combines with J gene TRBJ2-3; 10 bases are shared with TRBD2. CDR3 sequence: CASSLEAGGPSTDTQYF. In DNA form, the CDR3 reads TGCGCCAGCAGCTTGGAAGCGGGAGGGCCTAGCACAGATACGCAGTATTTT.